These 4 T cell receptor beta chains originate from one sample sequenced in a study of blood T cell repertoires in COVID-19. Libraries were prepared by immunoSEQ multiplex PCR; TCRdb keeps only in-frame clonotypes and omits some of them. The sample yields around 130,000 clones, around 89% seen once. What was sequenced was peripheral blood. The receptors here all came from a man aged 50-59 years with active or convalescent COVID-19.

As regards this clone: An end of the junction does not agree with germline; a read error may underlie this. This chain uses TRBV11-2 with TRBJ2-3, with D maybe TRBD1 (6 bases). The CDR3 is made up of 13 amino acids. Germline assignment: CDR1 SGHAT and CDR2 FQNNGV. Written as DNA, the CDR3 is TGTGCCAGCAGCTCTAGGAGGACAGAAACGCAGTATTTT. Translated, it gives CASSSRRTETQYF.

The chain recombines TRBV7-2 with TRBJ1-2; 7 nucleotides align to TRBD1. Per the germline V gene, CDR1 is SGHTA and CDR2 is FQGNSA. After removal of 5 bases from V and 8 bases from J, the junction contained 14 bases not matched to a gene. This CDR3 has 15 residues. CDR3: CASSPRQGPSYGYTF. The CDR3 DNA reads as TGTGCCAGCAGCCCCCGACAGGGCCCTAGTTACGGCTACACCTTC.

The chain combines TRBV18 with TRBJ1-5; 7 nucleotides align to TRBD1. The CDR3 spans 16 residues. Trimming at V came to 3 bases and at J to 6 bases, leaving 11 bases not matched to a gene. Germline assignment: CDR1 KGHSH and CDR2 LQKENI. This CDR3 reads CASSPEGARASQPQHF. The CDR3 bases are TGTGCCAGCTCACCGGAGGGGGCCAGGGCAAGTCAGCCCCAGCATTTT.

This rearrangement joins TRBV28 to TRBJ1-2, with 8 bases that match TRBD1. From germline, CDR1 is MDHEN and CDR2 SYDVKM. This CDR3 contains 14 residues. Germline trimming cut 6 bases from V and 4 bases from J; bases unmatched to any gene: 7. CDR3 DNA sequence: TGTGCCAGCAGCCGACAGGGGTTAACCTATGGCTACACCTTC. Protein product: CASSRQGLTYGYTF.